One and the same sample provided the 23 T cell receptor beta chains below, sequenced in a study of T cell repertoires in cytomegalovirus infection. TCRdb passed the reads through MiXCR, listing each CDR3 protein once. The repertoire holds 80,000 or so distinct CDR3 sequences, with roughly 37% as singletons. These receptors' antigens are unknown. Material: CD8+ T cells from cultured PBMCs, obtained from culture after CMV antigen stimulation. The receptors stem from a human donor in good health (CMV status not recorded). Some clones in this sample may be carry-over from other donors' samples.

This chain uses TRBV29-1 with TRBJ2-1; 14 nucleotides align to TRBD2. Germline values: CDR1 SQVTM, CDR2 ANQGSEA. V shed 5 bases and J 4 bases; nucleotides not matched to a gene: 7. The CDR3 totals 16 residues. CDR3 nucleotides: TGCAGCGTTACCGGGACTAGCGGGGGCAGATACAATGAGCAGTTCTTC. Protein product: CSVTGTSGGRYNEQFF.

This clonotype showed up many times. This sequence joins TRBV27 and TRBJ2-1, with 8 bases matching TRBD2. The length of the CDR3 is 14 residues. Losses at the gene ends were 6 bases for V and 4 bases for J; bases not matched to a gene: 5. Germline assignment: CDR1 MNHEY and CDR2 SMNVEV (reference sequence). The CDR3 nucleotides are TGTGCCAGCAGATCGGGGGGGTTTTACAATGAGCAGTTCTTC. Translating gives CASRSGGFYNEQFF.

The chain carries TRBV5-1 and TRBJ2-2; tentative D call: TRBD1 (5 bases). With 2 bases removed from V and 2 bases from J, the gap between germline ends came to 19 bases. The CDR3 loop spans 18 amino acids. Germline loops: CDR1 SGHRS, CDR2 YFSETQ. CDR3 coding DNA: TGCGCCAGCAGCTTATTTTCCGGTTCAGGGATCAACACCGGGGAGCTGTTTTTT. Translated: CASSLFSGSGINTGELFF.

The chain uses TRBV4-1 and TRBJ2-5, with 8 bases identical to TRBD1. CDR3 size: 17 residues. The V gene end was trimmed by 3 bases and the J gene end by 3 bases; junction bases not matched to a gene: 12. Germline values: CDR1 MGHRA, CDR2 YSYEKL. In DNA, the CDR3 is TGCGCCAGCAGCCAGCTATCAGGGGGCCGGGGAGAAGAGACCCAGTACTTC. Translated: CASSQLSGGRGEETQYF.

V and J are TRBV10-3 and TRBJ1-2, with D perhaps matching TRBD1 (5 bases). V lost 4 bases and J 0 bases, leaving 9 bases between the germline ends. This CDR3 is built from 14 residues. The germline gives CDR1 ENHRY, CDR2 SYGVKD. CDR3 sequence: CAISVGDPNYGYTF. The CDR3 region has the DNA TGTGCCATCAGTGTCGGGGACCCTAACTATGGCTACACCTTC.

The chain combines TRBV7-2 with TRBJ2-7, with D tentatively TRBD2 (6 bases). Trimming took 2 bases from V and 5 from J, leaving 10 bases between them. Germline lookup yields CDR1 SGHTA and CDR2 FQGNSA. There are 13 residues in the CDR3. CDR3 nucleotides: TGTGCCAGCAGCTTACTTCGCGGGAACGAGCAGTACTTC. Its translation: CASSLLRGNEQYF. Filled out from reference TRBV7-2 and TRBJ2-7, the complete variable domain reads GAGVSQSPSNKVTEKGKDVELRCDPISGHTALYWYRQSLGQGLEFLIYFQGNSAPDKSGLPSDRFSAERTGGSVSTLTIQRTQQEDSAVYLCASSLLRGNEQYFGPGTRLTVT.

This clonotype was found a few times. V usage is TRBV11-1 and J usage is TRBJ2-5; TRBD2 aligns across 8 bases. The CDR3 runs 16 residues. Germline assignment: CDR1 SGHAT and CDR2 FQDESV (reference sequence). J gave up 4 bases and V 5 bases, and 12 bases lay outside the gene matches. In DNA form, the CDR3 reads TGTGCCAGCAGCGTAGACCTCGGGGGGGGAAGAGAGACCCAGTACTTC. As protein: CASSVDLGGGRETQYF. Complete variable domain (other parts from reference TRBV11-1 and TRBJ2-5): EAEVAQSPRYKITEKSQAVAFWCDPISGHATLYWYRQILGQGPELLVQFQDESVVDDSQLPKDRFSAERLKGVDSTLKIQPAELGDSAMYLCASSVDLGGGRETQYFGPGTRLLVL.

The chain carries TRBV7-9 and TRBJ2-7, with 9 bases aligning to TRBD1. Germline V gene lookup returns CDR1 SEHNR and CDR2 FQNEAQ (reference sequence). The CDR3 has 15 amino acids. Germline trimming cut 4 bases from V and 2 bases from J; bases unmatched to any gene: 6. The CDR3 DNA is TGTGCCAGCAGCTCCGCGGGACAGGGCACCTACGAGCAGTACTTC. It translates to CASSSAGQGTYEQYF.

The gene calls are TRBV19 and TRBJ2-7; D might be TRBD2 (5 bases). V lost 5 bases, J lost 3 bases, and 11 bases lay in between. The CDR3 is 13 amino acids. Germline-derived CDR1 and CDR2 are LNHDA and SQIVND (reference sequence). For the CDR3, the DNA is TGTGCCAGTAGTGAACGGGGTATCTACGAGCAGTACTTC. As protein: CASSERGIYEQYF.

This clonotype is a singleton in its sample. The CDR3 DNA reads TGTGCCAGCAGCTTAGACCACTTGGGACAGCCCTACGAGCAGTACTTC. This encodes CASSLDHLGQPYEQYF. This chain links TRBV7-4 with TRBJ2-7; TRBD1 matches 7 bases. V lost 1 base and J lost 2; bases outside the gene matches: 8. The CDR3 length is 16 residues. Germline V CDR1 and CDR2: SGHVT, SQSDAQ.

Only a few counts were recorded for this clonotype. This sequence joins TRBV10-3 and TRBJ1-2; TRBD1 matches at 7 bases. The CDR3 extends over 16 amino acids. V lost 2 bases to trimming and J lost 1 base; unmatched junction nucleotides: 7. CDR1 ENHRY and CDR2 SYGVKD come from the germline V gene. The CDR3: CAISEATGALNYGYTF. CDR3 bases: TGTGCCATCAGTGAGGCTACAGGGGCTCTTAACTATGGCTACACCTTC.

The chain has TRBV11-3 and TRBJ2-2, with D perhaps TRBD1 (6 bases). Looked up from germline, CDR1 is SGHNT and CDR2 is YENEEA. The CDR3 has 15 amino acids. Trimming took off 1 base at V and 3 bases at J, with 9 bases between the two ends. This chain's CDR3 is CASSLGGGYTGELFF. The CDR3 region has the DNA TGTGCCAGCAGCTTAGGTGGGGGCTACACCGGGGAGCTGTTTTTT.

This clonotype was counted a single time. CDR3 region: CASSSTGITEQFF. The CDR3 DNA reads TGTGCCAGCAGTTCCACAGGGATTACTGAGCAGTTCTTC. The chain links TRBV27 to TRBJ2-1; the D gene is possibly TRBD1 (6 bases). CDR3 size: 13 residues. Trimming removed 4 bases from V and 9 bases from J, with 13 bases in between. Germline V gene lookup returns CDR1 MNHEY and CDR2 SMNVEV (reference sequence).

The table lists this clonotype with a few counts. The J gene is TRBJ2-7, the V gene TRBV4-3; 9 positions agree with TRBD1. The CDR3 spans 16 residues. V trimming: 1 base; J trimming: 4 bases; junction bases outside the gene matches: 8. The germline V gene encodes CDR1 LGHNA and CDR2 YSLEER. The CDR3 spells CASSQAIGTGFYEQYF. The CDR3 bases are TGCGCCAGCAGCCAAGCAATCGGGACAGGGTTTTACGAGCAGTACTTC.

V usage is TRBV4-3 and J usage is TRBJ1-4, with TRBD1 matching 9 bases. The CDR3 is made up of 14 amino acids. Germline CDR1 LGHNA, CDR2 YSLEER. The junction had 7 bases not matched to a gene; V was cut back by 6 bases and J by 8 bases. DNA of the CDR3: TGCGCCAGCAGTCAGACAGGGGGATGGGAAAAACTGTTTTTT. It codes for CASSQTGGWEKLFF.

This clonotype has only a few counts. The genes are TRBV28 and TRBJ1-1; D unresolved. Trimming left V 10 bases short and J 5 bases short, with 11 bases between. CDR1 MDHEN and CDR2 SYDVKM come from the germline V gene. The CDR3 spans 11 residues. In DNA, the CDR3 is TGTGCCACCTCAACTAGGACTGAAGCTTTCTTT. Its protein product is CATSTRTEAFF.

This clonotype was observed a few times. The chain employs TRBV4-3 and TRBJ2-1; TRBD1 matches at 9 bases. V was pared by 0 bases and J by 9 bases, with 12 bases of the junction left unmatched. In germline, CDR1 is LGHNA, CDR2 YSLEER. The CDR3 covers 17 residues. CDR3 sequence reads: CASSQEVVRQGVGEQFF. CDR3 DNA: TGCGCCAGCAGCCAAGAAGTAGTGAGACAGGGGGTGGGTGAGCAGTTCTTC.

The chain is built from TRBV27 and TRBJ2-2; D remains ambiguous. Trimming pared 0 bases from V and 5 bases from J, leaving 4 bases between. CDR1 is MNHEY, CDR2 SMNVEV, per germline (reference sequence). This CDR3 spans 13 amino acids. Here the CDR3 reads CASSLSRTGELFF. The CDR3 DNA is TGTGCCAGCAGTTTATCGCGGACCGGGGAGCTGTTTTTT.

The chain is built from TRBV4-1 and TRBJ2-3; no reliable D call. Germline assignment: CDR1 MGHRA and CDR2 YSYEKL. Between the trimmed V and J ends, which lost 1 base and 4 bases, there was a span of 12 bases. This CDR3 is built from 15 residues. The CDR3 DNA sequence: TGCGCCAGCAGCCAAGGTTACGCCTACGCAGATACGCAGTATTTT. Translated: CASSQGYAYADTQYF.

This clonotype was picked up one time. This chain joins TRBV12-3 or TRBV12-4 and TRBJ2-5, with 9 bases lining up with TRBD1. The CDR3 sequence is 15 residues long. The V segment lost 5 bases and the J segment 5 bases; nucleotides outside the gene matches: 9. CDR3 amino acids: CASSQPGQGRETQYF. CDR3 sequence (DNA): TGTGCCAGCAGTCAACCGGGACAGGGCCGGGAGACCCAGTACTTC.

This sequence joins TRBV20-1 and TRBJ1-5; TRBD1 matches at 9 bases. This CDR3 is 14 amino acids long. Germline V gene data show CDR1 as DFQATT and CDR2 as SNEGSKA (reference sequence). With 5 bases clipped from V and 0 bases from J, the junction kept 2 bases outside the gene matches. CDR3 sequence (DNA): TGCAGTGCTTGGACAGGGGATAGCAATCAGCCCCAGCATTTT. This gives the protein CSAWTGDSNQPQHF.

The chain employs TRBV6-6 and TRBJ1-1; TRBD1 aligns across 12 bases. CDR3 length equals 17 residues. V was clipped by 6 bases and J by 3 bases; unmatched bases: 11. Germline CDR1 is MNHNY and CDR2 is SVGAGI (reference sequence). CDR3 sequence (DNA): TGTGCCAGCAGCCAAGGGACAGGGGGCAAGTGGGACACTGAAGCTTTCTTT. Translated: CASSQGTGGKWDTEAFF.

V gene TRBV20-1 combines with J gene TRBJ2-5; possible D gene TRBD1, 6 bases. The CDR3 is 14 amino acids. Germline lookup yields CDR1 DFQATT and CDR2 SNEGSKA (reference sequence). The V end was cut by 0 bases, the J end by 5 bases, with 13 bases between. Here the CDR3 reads CSARDVRGFETQYF. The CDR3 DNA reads TGCAGTGCTAGAGATGTCAGGGGCTTCGAGACCCAGTACTTC.